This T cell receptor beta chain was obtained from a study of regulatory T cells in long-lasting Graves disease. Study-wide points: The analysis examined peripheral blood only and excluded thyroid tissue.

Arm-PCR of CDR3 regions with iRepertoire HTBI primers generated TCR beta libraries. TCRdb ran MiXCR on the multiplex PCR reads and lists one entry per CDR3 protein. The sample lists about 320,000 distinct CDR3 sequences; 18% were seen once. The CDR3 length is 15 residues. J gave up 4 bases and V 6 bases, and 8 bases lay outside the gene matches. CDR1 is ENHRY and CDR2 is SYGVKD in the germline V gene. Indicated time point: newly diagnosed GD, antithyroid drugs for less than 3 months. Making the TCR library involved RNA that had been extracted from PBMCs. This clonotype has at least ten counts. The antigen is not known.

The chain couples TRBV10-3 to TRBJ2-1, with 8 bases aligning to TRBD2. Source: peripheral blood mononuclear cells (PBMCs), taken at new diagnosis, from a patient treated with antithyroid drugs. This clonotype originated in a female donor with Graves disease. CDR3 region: CAIRGSGLGYNEQFF. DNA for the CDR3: TGTGCCATCAGAGGATCGGGACTAGGTTACAATGAGCAGTTCTTC.